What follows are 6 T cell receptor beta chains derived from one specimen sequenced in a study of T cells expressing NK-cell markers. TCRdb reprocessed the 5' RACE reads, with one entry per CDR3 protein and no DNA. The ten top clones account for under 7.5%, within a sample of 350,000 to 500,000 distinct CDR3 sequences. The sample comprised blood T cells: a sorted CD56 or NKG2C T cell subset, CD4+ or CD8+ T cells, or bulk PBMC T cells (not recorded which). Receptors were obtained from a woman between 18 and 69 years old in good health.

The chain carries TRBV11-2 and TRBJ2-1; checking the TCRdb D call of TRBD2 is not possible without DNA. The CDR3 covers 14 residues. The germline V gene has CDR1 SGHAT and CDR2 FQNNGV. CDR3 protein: CASSLDLLADEQFF.

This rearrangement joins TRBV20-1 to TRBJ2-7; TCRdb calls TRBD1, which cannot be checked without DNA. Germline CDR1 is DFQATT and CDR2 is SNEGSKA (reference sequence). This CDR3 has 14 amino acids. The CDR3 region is CSARDLQGTNEQYF.

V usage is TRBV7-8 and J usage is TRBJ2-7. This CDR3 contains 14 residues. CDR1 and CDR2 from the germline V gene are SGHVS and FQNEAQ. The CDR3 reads CASSLTIGAYEQYF.

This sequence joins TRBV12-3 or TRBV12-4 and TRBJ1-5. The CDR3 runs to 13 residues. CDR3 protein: CASSYGVDQPQHF.

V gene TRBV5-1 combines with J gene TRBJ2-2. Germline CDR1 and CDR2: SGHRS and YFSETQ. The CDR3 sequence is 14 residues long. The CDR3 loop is CASSWTSNTGELFF. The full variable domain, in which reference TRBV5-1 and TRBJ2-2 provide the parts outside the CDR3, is KAGVTQTPRYLIKTRGQQVTLSCSPISGHRSVSWYQQTPGQGLQFLFEYFSETQRNKGNFPGRFSGRQFSNSRSEMNVSTLELGDSALYLCASSWTSNTGELFFGEGSRLTVL.

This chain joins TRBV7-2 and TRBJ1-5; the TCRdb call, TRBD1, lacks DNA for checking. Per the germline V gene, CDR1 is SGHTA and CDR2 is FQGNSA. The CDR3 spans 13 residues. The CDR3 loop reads CASSRQGQQPQHF.